This T cell receptor (beta chain) was identified during a study of beta chain features in type 1 diabetes. Background on the study: Sorted cells from all samples, numbering 107,917,701, were examined. Study results and caveats: People with Type 1 diabetes carried modestly yet significantly shorter TCRB CDR3s in all four CD4+ subsets.

The isolated RNA, all of it, was reverse transcribed, so expressed TCRB transcripts were what got sequenced. Assay used: immunoSEQ multiplex PCR; TCRdb lists only in-frame clones, some missing. Of about 710,000 clones in the sample, about 14% were seen once. As regards this clone: Its target is not known.

The sequenced material came from naive CD4+ T cells from blood. The sequence was obtained from a man aged 18 to 30 with type 1 diabetes.

CDR3 loop: CASSEARVGEEEYF. CDR3 nucleotides: TGTGCCAGCAGTGAAGCTCGGGTCGGAGAAGAAGAGTACTTC. This chain uses TRBV6-1 with TRBJ2-7; D is uncertain. V lost 0 bases and J lost 11, with 17 bases in between. Germline-derived CDR1 and CDR2 are MNHNS and SASEGT. The CDR3 loop spans 14 amino acids.